These T cell receptor beta chains were read from a single sample in a study of cytomegalovirus exposure and HLA in healthy donors. Data came from immunoSEQ multiplex PCR; TCRdb stores just in-frame clones and leaves some out. The sample lists approximately 110,000 clones; about 90% were seen once. Sequencing was done on a sample of PBMCs. Receptors were obtained from a woman in her late teens or twenties in good health and CMV-seronegative. Both conserved end residues are trimmed from each CDR3. Size values are once, few and many counts, or a class for expanded clones, and some rows have none.

v_call,j_call,clone_size,cdr3_aa
TRBV7-3,TRBJ1-1,few,ASSLTGTGTEAF
TRBV10-1,TRBJ2-5,NA,ASNMGRGETQY
TRBV6-5,TRBJ1-1,NA,ASSSQGRYTEAF
TRBV4-3,TRBJ2-7,NA,ASSPGGTGGSYEQY
TRBV28,TRBJ2-5,NA,ASSLSRAVGRHQETQY
TRBV5-4,TRBJ1-3,once,ASSLALQGTGNTIY
TRBV25-1,TRBJ2-5,NA,ASSEGTVQETQY
TRBV6-1,TRBJ1-2,few,ASSKGQANYGYT
TRBV9,TRBJ2-1,once,ASSAGTGEGNEQF
TRBV28,TRBJ2-1,NA,ASGVFAPGQGNNEQF
TRBV7-8,TRBJ1-2,NA,ASSRQGNYGYT
TRBV27,TRBJ1-4,NA,ASSPLTVNGEKLF
TRBV6-5,TRBJ1-6,NA,VSSWTGVGNSPLH
TRBV9,TRBJ2-3,NA,ASRGATSTDTQY
TRBV7-3,TRBJ2-1,NA,ASSPQASRRNEQF
TRBV29-1,TRBJ2-7,once,SVEVEGVISYEQY
TRBV7-9,TRBJ2-7,NA,ASTDRGAYEQY
TRBV10-2,TRBJ2-1,NA,ASSDTGFNNEQF
TRBV9,TRBJ2-2,few,ASSVEAGELF
TRBV5-1,TRBJ2-5,NA,ASSAGLRIGAGETQY
TRBV5-4,TRBJ1-6,NA,ASSLTTGGKGSPLH
TRBV6-5,TRBJ1-2,many,ASTAGVGGYT
TRBV30,TRBJ2-7,NA,AWSPASGTGKKTYEQY
TRBV14,TRBJ1-3,NA,ASSQVKGPSSGNTIY
TRBV7-2,TRBJ2-5,NA,ASSEDRGRETQY
TRBV5-8,TRBJ2-7,NA,ASSSGFLSREVLSYEQY
TRBV2,TRBJ2-3,NA,ASRDRADTQY
TRBV27,TRBJ2-5,NA,ASSHGTSGFQETQY
TRBV11-1,TRBJ1-1,NA,ASSLDPESNTEAF
TRBV25-1,TRBJ2-4,NA,ATAGPLGIQY
TRBV28,TRBJ2-7,NA,ASSSPWAGVRSYEQY
TRBV7-9,TRBJ1-2,NA,ASSLRRSFGVGYGYT
TRBV29-1,TRBJ1-4,NA,SVGATNEKLF
TRBV27,TRBJ2-2,NA,ASKIRSSRTLGGELF
TRBV29-1,TRBJ2-7,NA,SVEEKAGGPDEQY
TRBV14,TRBJ2-1,NA,ASSQVRTYEQF
TRBV6-5,TRBJ2-7,few,ASSYLGQGYEQY
TRBV28,TRBJ1-5,NA,ASRLGGSNQPQH
TRBV29-1,TRBJ2-2,NA,SVVVQRAGELF
TRBV7-6,TRBJ2-7,NA,ASSLWNGYEQY
TRBV5-4,TRBJ1-1,NA,ASSLGVREVSEAF
TRBV7-6,TRBJ2-1,once,ASSISSGTRVLGEQF
TRBV7-6,TRBJ2-2,NA,ASSSQTGANTGELF
TRBV10-1,TRBJ2-1,NA,ASSEWRGRASGRAGPF
TRBV2,TRBJ1-1,NA,ASGGVGAEAF
TRBV25-1,TRBJ1-5,NA,ASSELGVGQPQH
TRBV13,TRBJ1-1,NA,ASSLTGHTEAF
TRBV7-2,TRBJ2-3,NA,ASSPGWDTQY
TRBV7-9,TRBJ1-1,few,ASSLPGGDTEAF
TRBV15,TRBJ2-1,NA,ATSYYVGGEQF
TRBV19,TRBJ1-4,NA,ASSLGGGNEKLF
TRBV11-1,TRBJ2-1,NA,ASSLRLAKGNEQF